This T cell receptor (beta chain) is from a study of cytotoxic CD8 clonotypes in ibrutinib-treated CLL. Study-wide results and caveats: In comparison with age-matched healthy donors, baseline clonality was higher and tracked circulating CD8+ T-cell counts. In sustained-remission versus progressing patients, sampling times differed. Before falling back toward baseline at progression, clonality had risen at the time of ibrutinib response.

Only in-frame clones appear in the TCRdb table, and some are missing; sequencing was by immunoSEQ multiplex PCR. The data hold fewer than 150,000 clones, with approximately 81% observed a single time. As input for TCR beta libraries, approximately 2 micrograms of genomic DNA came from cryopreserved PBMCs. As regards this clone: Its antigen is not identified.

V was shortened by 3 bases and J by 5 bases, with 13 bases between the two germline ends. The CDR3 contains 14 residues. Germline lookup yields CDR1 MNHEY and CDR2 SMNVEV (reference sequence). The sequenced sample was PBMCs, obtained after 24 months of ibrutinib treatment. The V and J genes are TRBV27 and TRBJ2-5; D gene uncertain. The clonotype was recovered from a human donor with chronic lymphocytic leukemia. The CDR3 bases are TGTGCCAGCAGTTTGCAGCCTTTGTCGGAGACCCAGTACTTC. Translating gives CASSLQPLSETQYF.